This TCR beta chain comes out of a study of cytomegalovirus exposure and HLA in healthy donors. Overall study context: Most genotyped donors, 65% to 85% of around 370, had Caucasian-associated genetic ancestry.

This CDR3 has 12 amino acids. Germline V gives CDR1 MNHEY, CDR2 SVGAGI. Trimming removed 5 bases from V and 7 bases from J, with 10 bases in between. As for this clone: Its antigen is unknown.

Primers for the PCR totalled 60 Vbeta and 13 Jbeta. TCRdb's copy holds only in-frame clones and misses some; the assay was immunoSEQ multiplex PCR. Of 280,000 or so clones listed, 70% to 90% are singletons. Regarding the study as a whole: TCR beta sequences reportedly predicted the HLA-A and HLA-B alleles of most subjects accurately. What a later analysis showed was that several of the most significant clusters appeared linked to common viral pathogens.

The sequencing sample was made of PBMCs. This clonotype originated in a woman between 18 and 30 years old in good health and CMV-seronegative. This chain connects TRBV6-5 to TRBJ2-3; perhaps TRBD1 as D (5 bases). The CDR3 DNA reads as TGTGCCAGCAGTCAGGGTAAAAATACGCAGTATTTT. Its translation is CASSQGKNTQYF.